This T cell receptor beta chain was recorded in a study of human versus mouse CDR3 diversity and MHC coevolution. Study findings and constraints: Compared with mice, human CDR3s carried more deletions and insertions on average.

With 8 bases clipped from V and 3 bases from J, the junction kept 6 bases outside the gene matches. CDR1 and CDR2 (germline): GTSNPN, SVGIG (reference sequence). This CDR3 has 14 residues. Naive CD4 T cells were sorted as CD45RO-negative, CD62L-positive. As regards this clone: Its antigen is currently unknown.

The assay was immunoSEQ multiplex PCR, and TCRdb's table has in-frame clones only and misses some. Here the sample spans some 80,000 clones, 85% to 95% being singletons. V is TRBV30 and J is TRBJ2-3; 12 bases line up with TRBD2. The sequenced material came from naive CD4+ T cells from blood. Subset here: CD45RO-negative CD62L-positive naive CD4 T cells. The TCR was taken from a person aged 30 to 70 in good health. In nucleotides, the CDR3 is TGTGCCCGCGACGGGACTAGCGGGACAGATACGCAGTATTTT. This gives the protein CARDGTSGTDTQYF.